This TCR beta chain was sequenced for a study of tumor and adjacent non-tumor tissue in lung cancer. About the study: Samples averaged around 4 million productive TCRbeta reads each.

This clonotype was counted a few times. The library came from three nested PCR rounds adapted from ARM-PCR protocols. TCRdb redid the calling of the multiplex PCR reads with MiXCR, one entry per CDR3 protein. This sample yields tens of thousands of distinct CDR3 sequences, of which roughly 60% are seen a single time; roughly 19% belongs to the top ten. This CDR3 has 14 amino acids. Looked up from germline, CDR1 is DFQATT and CDR2 is SNEGSKA (reference sequence). Germline trimming cut 7 bases from V and 4 bases from J; bases unmatched to any gene: 8. This sample's RNA came from whole unsorted tissue. Distant lung tissue was collected more than 3 cm away from the tumor edge.

Source material: distant non-tumor lung tissue. This sequence joins TRBV20-1 and TRBJ2-2; the match to TRBD2 covers 8 bases. The receptor comes from a woman aged 40 to 55 with non-small cell lung cancer. CDR3 bases: TGCAGTGATAGGGGACTAGGGGGCACCGGGGAGCTGTTTTTT. Translated: CSDRGLGGTGELFF.